Following are 14 T cell receptor beta chains from one sample sequenced in a study of blood T cell repertoires in COVID-19. The assay was immunoSEQ multiplex PCR, and TCRdb's table has in-frame clones only and misses some. The repertoire holds around 300,000 clones, with 80% to 90% as singletons. Sequencing input: PBMCs or T cells enriched from blood (not recorded which). The source is a young woman who had recovered from COVID-19.

The gene calls are TRBV29-1 and TRBJ1-6; D is possibly TRBD1 (5 bases). The CDR3 length is 15 residues. CDR1 SQVTM and CDR2 ANQGSEA come from the germline V gene. V gave up 6 bases and J gave up 6 bases, with 18 bases separating them. The CDR3 DNA sequence: TGCAGCGTCACCGAGGCTGGGGGGGGTAATTCACCCCTCCACTTT. It specifies CSVTEAGGGNSPLHF.

The genes are TRBV7-2 and TRBJ2-5, with 10 bases lining up with TRBD2. The V and J ends lost 2 bases and 5 bases, in that order; junction bases with no gene match: 8. Germline V gives CDR1 SGHTA, CDR2 FQGNSA. The CDR3 is 16 amino acids. The CDR3 protein is CASSLRLAGERETQYF. DNA for the CDR3: TGTGCCAGCAGCTTACGGCTAGCGGGGGAAAGGGAGACCCAGTACTTC.

The rearrangement joins TRBV7-6 to TRBJ2-3; TRBD2 might be the D (6 bases). Germline V lookup: CDR1 SGHVS, CDR2 FNYEAQ. V was shortened by 4 bases and J by 1 base, with 15 bases between the two germline ends. The CDR3 totals 16 residues. In DNA, the CDR3 is TGTGCCAGCAGCTACGGAGGGAGCGTAGGCACAGATACGCAGTATTTT. As protein: CASSYGGSVGTDTQYF. Together with reference TRBV7-6 and TRBJ2-3, the CDR3 gives the full variable domain: GAGVSQSPRYKVTKRGQDVALRCDPISGHVSLYWYRQALGQGPEFLTYFNYEAQQDKSGLPNDRFSAERPEGSISTLTIQRTEQRDSAMYRCASSYGGSVGTDTQYFGPGTRLTVL.

This clone was found a few times. The chain uses TRBV6-2 or TRBV6-3 and TRBJ1-5; no clear D. Deletions cut 6 bases from V and 1 base from J, with 19 bases between. The CDR3 sequence is 17 residues long. CDR1 and CDR2 (germline): MNHEY, SVGEGT. CDR3 nucleotide sequence: TGTGCCAGCAGCCCTCTGTCGGTGGCGGGGAGCAATCAGCCCCAGCATTTT. Translated, it gives CASSPLSVAGSNQPQHF.

Remarks on this clone: A read error may produce the germline difference seen at one junction end. V usage is TRBV3-1 (or the pseudogene TRBV3-2) and J usage is TRBJ2-7; TRBD2 might be the D (6 bases). The germline gives CDR1 LGHDT, CDR2 YNNKEL (reference sequence). The CDR3 extends over 15 amino acids. The CDR3 sequence: CASSQGSSASYEQYF. The CDR3 DNA follows: TGTGCCAGCAGTCAAGGGTCTAGCGCTTCCTACGAGCAGTACTTC.

The rearrangement links TRBV27 to TRBJ1-3, with D possibly TRBD1 on 6 matching bases. Germline V lookup: CDR1 MNHEY, CDR2 SMNVEV (reference sequence). The CDR3 spans 15 residues. Between the trimmed V and J ends, which lost 5 bases and 4 bases, there was a span of 15 bases. CDR3: CASSPFRGTGNTIYF. As DNA, the CDR3 is TGTGCCAGCAGTCCCTTCAGGGGAACCGGAAACACCATATATTTT.

The rearrangement uses TRBV2 and TRBJ2-2, with 10 bases that match TRBD2. With 9 bases clipped from V and 6 bases from J, the junction kept 1 base outside the gene matches. The germline V gene encodes CDR1 SNHLY and CDR2 FYNNEI. This CDR3 comprises 12 residues. The CDR3 region has the DNA TGTGCCAGGGGGACTAGCGCCGGGGAGCTGTTTTTT. Translation: CARGTSAGELFF.

A single count supports this clone. The chain joins TRBV10-3 to TRBJ1-6; 8 bases map to TRBD1. This CDR3 is 12 amino acids long. The V segment lost 11 bases and the J segment 5 bases; nucleotides outside the gene matches: 2. Germline V lookup: CDR1 ENHRY, CDR2 SYGVKD. The DNA of the CDR3 is TGTGCCTCACAGGGGGATAATTCACCCCTCCACTTT. Amino acids: CASQGDNSPLHF.

This chain links TRBV19 with TRBJ1-2, with 7 positions matching TRBD1. This CDR3 spans 14 amino acids. The V and J ends lost 8 bases and 0 bases, in that order; junction bases with no gene match: 6. The V gene's germline CDR1 is LNHDA and CDR2 SQIVND (reference sequence). Here the CDR3 reads CASGGTAPNYGYTF. CDR3 nucleotide sequence: TGTGCCAGTGGCGGGACAGCCCCTAACTATGGCTACACCTTC.

In this sample, this clone turned up a few times. The identical CDR3 is also encoded by other nucleotide sequences in the sample. This chain links TRBV12-3 or TRBV12-4 with TRBJ1-2; weak D call: TRBD1 (5 bases). The V end was cut by 3 bases, the J end by 3 bases, with 8 bases between. The CDR3 length is 13 residues. CDR3 loop: CASSLGQDYGYTF. Here the CDR3 DNA reads TGTGCCAGCAGTTTGGGGCAGGACTATGGCTACACCTTC.

This chain uses TRBV9 with TRBJ2-3, with 8 nucleotides matching TRBD2. Trimming cost V 0 bases and J 0 bases; bases outside gene matches: 3. Germline-derived CDR1 and CDR2 are SGDLS and YYNGEE. The CDR3 loop spans 16 amino acids. CDR3 amino acids: CASSVAAGDSTDTQYF. CDR3 coding DNA: TGTGCCAGCAGCGTAGCAGCGGGGGATAGCACAGATACGCAGTATTTT.

This clone was counted once. V is TRBV6-1 and J is TRBJ1-5; D not certain. The ends were cut back, 7 bases at V and 7 bases at J, with 14 bases in the middle. Germline assignment: CDR1 MNHNS and CDR2 SASEGT. CDR3 size: 13 residues. This chain's CDR3 is CASNPGFGQPQHF. In DNA form, the CDR3 reads TGTGCCAGCAACCCCGGGTTCGGGCAGCCCCAGCATTTT.

The chain uses TRBV5-6 and TRBJ1-1, with D uncertain. The V gene's germline CDR1 is SGHDT and CDR2 YYEEEE. V was clipped by 1 base and J by 1 base, with 14 bases between them. The CDR3 has 16 amino acids. CDR3 in DNA: TGTGCCAGCAGCTTGTTCGTGGGCCCTAAGAACACTGAAGCTTTCTTT. Amino acid sequence: CASSLFVGPKNTEAFF.

This sequence joins TRBV29-1 and TRBJ1-2; TRBD1 matches 9 bases. The CDR3 has 13 amino acids. Trimming at V came to 6 bases and at J to 6 bases, leaving 8 bases not matched to a gene. CDR1 is SQVTM, CDR2 ANQGSEA, per germline. CDR3: CSVTGGVDDGYTF. CDR3 coding DNA: TGCAGCGTGACAGGGGGGGTCGACGATGGCTACACCTTC.